This is a list of T cell receptor beta chains from one sample in a study of cytomegalovirus exposure and HLA in healthy donors. Sequenced by immunoSEQ multiplex PCR; TCRdb stores in-frame clones only, minus some. The sample holds about 170,000 clones, 85% seen once. The source material was PBMCs. These receptor sequences come from a boy aged 2-9 years in good health and CMV-seronegative. CDR3s include the opening cysteine and the closing phenylalanine or tryptophan. The D gene is left open where the match is weak. Some rows have no size entry. The others give once, few or many, or a class for an expanded clone.

CDR3nt	CDR3aa	v_gene	j_gene	abundance	d_gene
TGTGCATCCGGGACTTACGAGACGGGGGAGCAGTACTTC	CASGTYETGEQYF	TRBV9	TRBJ2-7	.	.
TGTGCCAGTAGTACCCCGACAGGGTTGGCAGATACGCAGTATTTT	CASSTPTGLADTQYF	TRBV19	TRBJ2-3	.	TRBD1
TGTGCCAGCAGTCCAACTAGCGGGAGTCCCAATGAGCAGTTCTTC	CASSPTSGSPNEQFF	TRBV27	TRBJ2-1	.	TRBD2
TGTGCCAGCAGTCCAACAGGGTATGGCTACACCTTC	CASSPTGYGYTF	TRBV27	TRBJ1-2	.	.
TGTGCCAGCACTCCGCCGAGTCCCCGGCGGTATGGCTACACCTTC	CASTPPSPRRYGYTF	TRBV28	TRBJ1-2	.	.
TGTGCCAGCAACCCAATTCGACAGAACAATGAGCAGTTCTTC	CASNPIRQNNEQFF	TRBV28	TRBJ2-1	.	.
TGTGCCAGCAGTTTAAATGGGGCTAGGGGAGAGACCCAGTACTTC	CASSLNGARGETQYF	TRBV28	TRBJ2-5	.	.
TGTGCCAGCAGTTTAAGGCGGGAGGTCTCCTACGAGCAGTACTTC	CASSLRREVSYEQYF	TRBV28	TRBJ2-7	.	TRBD2
TGTGCCATCAGTGAGTACCGGACAGGCTCTAATGAAAAACTGTTTTTT	CAISEYRTGSNEKLFF	TRBV10-3	TRBJ1-4	.	TRBD1
TGTGCCAGCAGTGAAGGAGGAACGGTCGACGGCTACACCTTC	CASSEGGTVDGYTF	TRBV6-1	TRBJ1-2	.	.
TGTGCCAGCAGTGAATGGGCCAACCAAGAGACCCAGTACTTC	CASSEWANQETQYF	TRBV6-1	TRBJ2-5	.	.
TGTGCCACCAGCAGGACTAGCGGGAGAACCTACAATGAGCAGTTCTTC	CATSRTSGRTYNEQFF	TRBV15	TRBJ2-1	.	TRBD2
TGTGCCAGCAGAGAACTAGCGGGATCCGGGGAGCTGTTTTTT	CASRELAGSGELFF	TRBV2	TRBJ2-2	.	TRBD2
TGTGCCAGCAGCTTCACTACGGGACAGGGGACTGATGGCTACACCTTC	CASSFTTGQGTDGYTF	TRBV5-6	TRBJ1-2	once	TRBD1
TGTGCCAGCTCACAACAGGGAACTGAAGCTTTCTTT	CASSQQGTEAFF	TRBV18	TRBJ1-1	.	.
TGTGCCAGCAGCCGGGACTCCTACACAGATACGCAGTATTTT	CASSRDSYTDTQYF	TRBV7-2	TRBJ2-3	.	.
TGCGCCAGCAGCCACACTAGCGGGGGGGTTGGCGGCACAGATACGCAGTATTTT	CASSHTSGGVGGTDTQYF	TRBV4-1	TRBJ2-3	.	TRBD2
TGTGCCAGGGCCCCGCAGGCCTTTAATGAAAAACTGTTTTTT	CARAPQAFNEKLFF	TRBV27	TRBJ1-4	.	.
TGTGCCAGCAGCGTAGACCCTCGAGGGAGGAGTGAGCAGTTCTTC	CASSVDPRGRSEQFF	TRBV9	TRBJ2-1	.	.
TGCGCCAGCAGCTTGGACGGTAGCTCCTACGAGCAGTACTTC	CASSLDGSSYEQYF	TRBV5-1	TRBJ2-7	.	.
TGTGCCAGCAGCCGAATAGGGGTCGCTGAAGCTTTCTTT	CASSRIGVAEAFF	TRBV28	TRBJ1-1	.	.
TGTGCCAGCAGTGTACGGGATGAGCAGTTCTTC	CASSVRDEQFF	TRBV28	TRBJ2-1	.	.
TGTGCCAGCGGATCCGGGGGGCTGTTTTTT	CASGSGGLFF	TRBV28	TRBJ2-2	.	.
TGCGCCAGCAGCGAAGCCGGGACAGACTTTTACGAGCAGTACTTC	CASSEAGTDFYEQYF	TRBV5-1	TRBJ2-7	.	TRBD1
TGTGCCAGCAGCCATGGACAGTTAAACTATGGCTACACCTTC	CASSHGQLNYGYTF	TRBV7-9	TRBJ1-2	.	.
TGTGCCAGCAGTCACGTACAGATAACCCGATACAATGAGCAGTTCTTC	CASSHVQITRYNEQFF	TRBV2	TRBJ2-1	.	.
TGTGCCAGCAGTGGGCCGCGACTAGCATCAGATACGCAGTATTTT	CASSGPRLASDTQYF	TRBV2	TRBJ2-3	.	TRBD2
TGTGCCAGTAGTATCAGGCAGGGCAATCAGCCCCAGCATTTT	CASSIRQGNQPQHF	TRBV19	TRBJ1-5	.	.
TGTGCCAGCAGCTCTCTGACTAGCCTCCCCTCGGATGAGCAGTTCTTC	CASSSLTSLPSDEQFF	TRBV13	TRBJ2-1	.	TRBD2
TGTGCCAGCAGTGACTTAGCGGGAAGCTCCTACAATGAGCAGTTCTTC	CASSDLAGSSYNEQFF	TRBV6-4	TRBJ2-1	.	TRBD2
TGTGCCAGTAGTGCGACAGGGGGAGAGACCCAGTACTTC	CASSATGGETQYF	TRBV19	TRBJ2-5	once	TRBD1
TGTGCCAGCAGCCAAGTATGGCGGGTGACCTACAATGAGCAGTTCTTC	CASSQVWRVTYNEQFF	TRBV14	TRBJ2-1	.	.
TGTGCCACCAGCAGGGACAAATGGACTGAAGCTTTCTTT	CATSRDKWTEAFF	TRBV15	TRBJ1-1	.	.
TGTGCCAGCAGCTTCGGGACAGGGGGCACTGAAGCTTTCTTT	CASSFGTGGTEAFF	TRBV5-4	TRBJ1-1	.	TRBD1
TGTGCCAGCAGAGCCCAGGGGATCACCGGGGAGCTGTTTTTT	CASRAQGITGELFF	TRBV6-1	TRBJ2-2	.	.
TGTGCCAGCAGTGGGACAGTAAATTCACCCCTCCACTTT	CASSGTVNSPLHF	TRBV6-4	TRBJ1-6	.	.
TGTGCCAGCGTGGGACAGGGGGCTGGAGATACGCAGTATTTT	CASVGQGAGDTQYF	TRBV5-8	TRBJ2-3	.	TRBD1
TGTGCCAGCAGATCCATGCCAGGTGAACCTGAAGCTTTCTTT	CASRSMPGEPEAFF	TRBV6-5	TRBJ1-1	.	.
TGCAGCGTTGGGGGCAAATACACAGATACGCAGTATTTT	CSVGGKYTDTQYF	TRBV29-1	TRBJ2-3	.	.
TGTGCCAGCAGCTGGGCAGGGTACAGAGGCTACACCTTC	CASSWAGYRGYTF	TRBV7-2	TRBJ1-2	.	.
TGTGCCAGCAGTTTAACCCCGACAGAGCGGGGGCAGTACTTC	CASSLTPTERGQYF	TRBV28	TRBJ2-7	.	TRBD2
TGTGCCAGCAGGACGGACAGAAGTATCGGGGAGCTGTTTTTT	CASRTDRSIGELFF	TRBV28	TRBJ2-2	.	.